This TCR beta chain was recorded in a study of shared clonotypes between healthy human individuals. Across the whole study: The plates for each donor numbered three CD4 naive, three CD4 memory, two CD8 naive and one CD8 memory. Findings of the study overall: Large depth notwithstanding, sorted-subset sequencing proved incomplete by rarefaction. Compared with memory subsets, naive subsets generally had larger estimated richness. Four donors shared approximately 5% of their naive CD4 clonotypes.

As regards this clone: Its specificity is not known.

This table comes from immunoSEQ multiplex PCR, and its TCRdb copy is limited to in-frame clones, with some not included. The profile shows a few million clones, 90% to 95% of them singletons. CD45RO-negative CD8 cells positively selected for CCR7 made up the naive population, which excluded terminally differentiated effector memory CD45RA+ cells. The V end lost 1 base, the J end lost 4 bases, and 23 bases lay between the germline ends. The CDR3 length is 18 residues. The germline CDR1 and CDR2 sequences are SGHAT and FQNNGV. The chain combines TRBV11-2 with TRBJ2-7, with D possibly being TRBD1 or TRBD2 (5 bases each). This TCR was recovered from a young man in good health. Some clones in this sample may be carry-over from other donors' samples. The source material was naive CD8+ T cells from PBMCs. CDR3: CASSLGLRSLGVRYEQYF. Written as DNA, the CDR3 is TGTGCCAGCAGCTTAGGATTACGGTCTCTGGGGGTCAGGTACGAGCAGTACTTC. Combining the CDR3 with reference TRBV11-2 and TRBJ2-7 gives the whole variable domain EAGVAQSPRYKIIEKRQSVAFWCNPISGHATLYWYQQILGQGPKLLIQFQNNGVVDDSQLPKDRFSAERLKGVDSTLKIQPAKLEDSAVYLCASSLGLRSLGVRYEQYFGPGTRLTVT.